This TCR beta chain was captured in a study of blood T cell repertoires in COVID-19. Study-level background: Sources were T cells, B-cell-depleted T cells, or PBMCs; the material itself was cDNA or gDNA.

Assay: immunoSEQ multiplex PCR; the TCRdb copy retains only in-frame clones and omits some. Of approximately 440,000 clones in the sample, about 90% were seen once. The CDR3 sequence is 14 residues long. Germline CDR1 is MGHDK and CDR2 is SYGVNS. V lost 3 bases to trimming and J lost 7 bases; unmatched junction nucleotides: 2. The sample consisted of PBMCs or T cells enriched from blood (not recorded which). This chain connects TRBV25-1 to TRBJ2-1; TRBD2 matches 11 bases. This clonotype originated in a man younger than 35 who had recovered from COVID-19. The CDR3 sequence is CASSDSGGGNEQFF. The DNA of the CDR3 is TGTGCCAGCAGTGATAGCGGGGGGGGTAATGAGCAGTTCTTC.